This entry lists 13 T cell receptor beta chains sequenced from one sample in a study of blood T cell repertoires in COVID-19. Data came from immunoSEQ multiplex PCR; TCRdb stores just in-frame clones and leaves some out. The table lists about 400,000 clones, around 86% of them singletons. What was sequenced was peripheral blood. These receptors all come from a woman aged 25 to 39 with active or convalescent COVID-19.

The V call is TRBV11-1, the J call TRBJ1-6; D is unresolved. V lost 5 bases and J 9 bases, leaving 14 bases between the germline ends. CDR1 is SGHAT, CDR2 FQDESV, per germline (reference sequence). The CDR3 has 14 residues. The CDR3 region is CASSPGSKTSPLHF. The CDR3 nucleotides read TGTGCCAGCAGCCCCGGGAGCAAAACTTCACCCCTCCACTTT. The full variable domain, completed using reference TRBV11-1 and TRBJ1-6, is EAEVAQSPRYKITEKSQAVAFWCDPISGHATLYWYRQILGQGPELLVQFQDESVVDDSQLPKDRFSAERLKGVDSTLKIQPAELGDSAMYLCASSPGSKTSPLHFGNGTRLTVT.

The CDR3 reads CASSQDGQASQPQHF. For the CDR3, the DNA is TGTGCCAGCAGCCAAGATGGGCAGGCGAGTCAGCCCCAGCATTTT. The V call is TRBV4-2, the J call TRBJ1-5; D call uncertain. V was cut by 0 bases and J by 6 bases, with 12 bases left in between. The V gene's germline CDR1 is LGHNA and CDR2 YNFKEQ. This CDR3 comprises 15 residues.

The chain recombines TRBV19 with TRBJ2-2, with 10 bases identical to TRBD2. Trimming removed 5 bases from V and 7 bases from J; junction bases left unmatched: 4. Germline CDR1 reads LNHDA; CDR2 reads SQIVND (reference sequence). The CDR3 runs 14 residues. The CDR3 loop reads CASSSQRGGGELFF. CDR3 nucleotides: TGTGCCAGTAGTTCGCAGCGGGGGGGCGGGGAGCTGTTTTTT.

The chain uses TRBV4-2 and TRBJ1-5; a possible D gene is TRBD1 (5 bases). This CDR3 contains 16 residues. V was cut by 1 base and J by 2 bases, with 12 bases left in between. CDR1 is LGHNA and CDR2 is YNFKEQ in the germline V gene. CDR3 bases: TGTGCCAGCAGCCAAGGGCAGGGTTTGGGCAATCAGCCCCAGCATTTT. This gives the protein CASSQGQGLGNQPQHF.

The V call is TRBV7-2, the J call TRBJ2-3; 9 positions match TRBD2. Germline V gene sequence: CDR1 SGHTA, CDR2 FQGNSA. V was pared by 4 bases and J by 1 base, with 3 bases of the junction left unmatched. This CDR3 comprises 15 residues. CDR3 loop: CASSSVAGGTDTQYF. CDR3 coding DNA: TGTGCCAGCAGCTCCGTAGCGGGGGGCACAGATACGCAGTATTTT.

The CDR3 sequence is CASSSPGLAIWEQFF. In nucleotides, the CDR3 is TGTGCCAGCAGCTCACCCGGACTAGCGATTTGGGAGCAGTTCTTC. This rearrangement joins TRBV7-2 to TRBJ2-1, with 9 nucleotides matching TRBD2. The V gene's germline CDR1 is SGHTA and CDR2 FQGNSA. CDR3 length: 15 residues. The V gene end was trimmed by 4 bases and the J gene end by 10 bases; junction bases not matched to a gene: 11.

This rearrangement joins TRBV7-9 to TRBJ1-3; tentative D call: TRBD1 (6 bases). Trimming left V 0 bases short and J 4 bases short, with 13 bases between. This CDR3 is 16 amino acids long. Per germline, CDR1 SEHNR and CDR2 FQNEAQ (reference sequence). The CDR3 DNA is TGTGCCAGCAGCTTAGCGCCCTCAGGGGCCGGAAACACCATATATTTT. Translation gives CASSLAPSGAGNTIYF.

The CDR3 is CAWSVGTGVSPLHF. The CDR3 coding sequence is TGTGCCTGGAGTGTAGGGACAGGGGTTTCACCCCTCCACTTT. The rearrangement uses TRBV30 and TRBJ1-6; TRBD1 matches at 10 bases. Germline V lookup: CDR1 GTSNPN, CDR2 SVGIG (reference sequence). V trimming: 0 bases; J trimming: 9 bases; junction bases outside the gene matches: 2. CDR3 length: 14 residues.

V usage is TRBV6-5 and J usage is TRBJ1-6, with TRBD1 as a possible D gene (5 bases). Trimming took off 7 bases at V and 13 bases at J, with 17 bases between the two ends. Germline V gives CDR1 MNHEY, CDR2 SVGAGI. The CDR3 length is 13 residues. The CDR3 loop reads CASTKFQGNPLHF. The CDR3 DNA follows: TGTGCCAGCACAAAATTTCAGGGCAATCCCCTCCACTTT.

This chain connects TRBV28 to TRBJ1-2; tentative D call: TRBD1 (5 bases). This CDR3 is built from 16 residues. Looked up from germline, CDR1 is MDHEN and CDR2 is SYDVKM. Trimming stripped 5 bases from V and 4 bases from J, with 20 bases between. CDR3: CASSPIDSRGGYGYTF. The CDR3 coding sequence is TGTGCCAGCAGTCCAATTGATTCAAGGGGTGGCTATGGCTACACCTTC.

This chain joins TRBV5-4 and TRBJ2-5; D gene ambiguous. With 4 bases removed from V and 5 bases from J, the gap between germline ends came to 15 bases. Looked up from germline, CDR1 is SGHNT and CDR2 is YYREEE (reference sequence). CDR3 size: 14 residues. DNA for the CDR3: TGTGCCAGCAGCGACCGACGGGTTGGGGAGACCCAGTACTTC. Translated: CASSDRRVGETQYF.

A word on this clone: This CDR3 is also generated by other DNA sequences in the sample. This chain links TRBV6-5 with TRBJ1-2; 10 positions match TRBD1. CDR3 length: 14 amino acids. The junction had 1 base not matched to a gene; V was cut back by 2 bases and J by 4 bases. Germline CDR1 is MNHEY and CDR2 is SVGAGI. CDR3 sequence: CASSYGQGGYGYTF. In DNA, the CDR3 is TGTGCCAGCAGTTACGGACAGGGGGGCTATGGCTACACCTTC.

The CDR3 DNA is TGTGCCCTCGGGGGGAGGGGAGTCATGAACACTGAAGCTTTCTTT. Translation gives CALGGRGVMNTEAFF. The rearrangement uses TRBV2 and TRBJ1-1, with D possibly being TRBD1 (5 bases). CDR1 and CDR2 from the germline V gene are SNHLY and FYNNEI. V lost 11 bases and J lost 0, with 19 bases in between. The CDR3 runs to 15 residues.